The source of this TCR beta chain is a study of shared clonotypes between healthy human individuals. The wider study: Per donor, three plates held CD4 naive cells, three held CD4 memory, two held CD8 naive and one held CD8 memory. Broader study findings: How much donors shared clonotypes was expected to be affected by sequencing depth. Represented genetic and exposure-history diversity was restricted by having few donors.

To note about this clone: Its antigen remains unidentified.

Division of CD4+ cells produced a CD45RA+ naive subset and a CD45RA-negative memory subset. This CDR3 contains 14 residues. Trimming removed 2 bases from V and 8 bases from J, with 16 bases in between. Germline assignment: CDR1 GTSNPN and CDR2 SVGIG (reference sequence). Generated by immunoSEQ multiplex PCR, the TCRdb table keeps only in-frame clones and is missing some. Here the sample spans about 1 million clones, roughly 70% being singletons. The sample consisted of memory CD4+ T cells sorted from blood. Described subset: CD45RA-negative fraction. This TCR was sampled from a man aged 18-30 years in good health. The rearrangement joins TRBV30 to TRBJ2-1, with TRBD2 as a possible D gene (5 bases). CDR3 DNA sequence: TGTGCCTGGAGTCGGACTGGCGGGCGGGATGAGCAGTTCTTC. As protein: CAWSRTGGRDEQFF.